The 32 T cell receptor beta chains below all came from one sample that was sequenced in a study of T cell responses to AZD1222 COVID-19 vaccine (dated by TCRdb to about 2021). Library prep was done by the immunoSEQ multiplex PCR assay. TCRdb re-hosts the immuneACCESS table, in-frame sequences only. Its copies lack some clones; in the studies checked, an unresolved V gene accounts for under half of them, and the cause for the rest is not known. This sample comprises about 140,000 clones, 85% to 95% of them detected only once. 12% of the sample is held by the ten biggest clonotypes. Interpreted using the paper, the time point label stands for: sample from adult after SARS-CoV-2 infection, after symptom onset. The sample here was peripheral blood, taken after recovery from COVID-19. The receptor set was obtained from an adult who had recovered from COVID-19.

The V call is TRBV2, the J call TRBJ2-4; D perhaps matches TRBD1 (6 bases). Germline CDR1 is SNHLY and CDR2 is FYNNEI. The CDR3 runs 15 residues. Trimming cost V 1 base and J 5 bases, with 12 bases left between them. The CDR3 reads CASSEVRGSQNIQYF. Written as DNA, the CDR3 is TGTGCCAGCAGTGAAGTCAGGGGATCCCAAAACATTCAGTACTTC.

This rearrangement joins TRBV28 to TRBJ2-7, with D unclear. CDR1 is MDHEN, CDR2 SYDVKM, per germline. Trimming took off 5 bases at V and 4 bases at J, with 21 bases between the two ends. The CDR3 length is 16 residues. CDR3 loop: CASSLPPRQPPYEQYF. The DNA of the CDR3 is TGTGCCAGCAGTCTACCCCCGCGACAACCCCCTTACGAGCAGTACTTC.

The chain is built from TRBV23-1 and TRBJ1-5; tentative D call: TRBD1 (6 bases). TRBV23-1 is known as an ORF, though its function is uncertain. The CDR3 loop spans 19 amino acids. With 2 bases removed from V and 0 bases from J, the gap between germline ends came to 20 bases. The CDR3 nucleotides are TGCGCCAGCAGTCAACCAGTTCAGGGGACCCGATATAGCAATCAGCCCCAGCATTTT. Protein sequence: CASSQPVQGTRYSNQPQHF.

The chain carries TRBV29-1 and TRBJ2-1; 10 positions match TRBD2. Per germline, CDR1 SQVTM and CDR2 ANQGSEA. The CDR3 runs to 14 residues. The trim removed 2 bases at V and 15 bases at J, leaving 13 bases unmatched. CDR3 loop: CSVERLAGASQGFF. CDR3 bases: TGCAGCGTTGAAAGGCTAGCGGGAGCCTCTCAAGGGTTCTTC.

This clone was counted once. The chain has TRBV6-5 and TRBJ1-3; no firm D call. V shed 5 bases and J shed 3 bases, with 11 bases lying between them. There are 14 residues in the CDR3. Germline loops: CDR1 MNHEY, CDR2 SVGAGI. The CDR3 is CASSPGSLGNTIYF. The CDR3 nucleotides read TGTGCCAGCAGTCCCGGAAGTCTTGGAAACACCATATATTTT.

V is TRBV19 and J is TRBJ1-4, with D hard to call. V dropped 6 bases and J dropped 0 bases, with 11 bases sitting between them. Germline V gives CDR1 LNHDA, CDR2 SQIVND (reference sequence). The CDR3 covers 15 residues. CDR3 residues: CASSISIATNEKLFF. The CDR3 nucleotides read TGTGCCAGTAGCATCAGTATTGCAACTAATGAAAAACTGTTTTTT.

This clone has only one observation. This chain uses TRBV28 with TRBJ1-6; the D is unclear. The V and J ends lost 7 bases and 4 bases respectively, with 14 bases between them. The CDR3 runs to 15 residues. Per germline, CDR1 MDHEN and CDR2 SYDVKM. CDR3 in amino acids: CASTKHGGYNSPLHF. In DNA form, the CDR3 reads TGTGCCAGCACGAAGCACGGAGGGTATAATTCACCCCTCCACTTT. The complete variable domain, with remaining parts taken from reference TRBV28 and TRBJ1-6, reads DVKVTQSSRYLVKRTGEKVFLECVQDMDHENMFWYRQDPGLGLRLIYFSYDVKMKEKGDIPEGYSVSREKKERFSLILESASTNQTSMYLCASTKHGGYNSPLHFGNGTRLTVT.

V gene TRBV29-1 combines with J gene TRBJ2-1; weak D call: TRBD2 (5 bases). V lost 7 bases and J 3 bases, leaving 16 bases between the germline ends. The CDR3 extends over 14 amino acids. Germline V gene data show CDR1 as SQVTM and CDR2 as ANQGSEA. The CDR3 region is CSAWEPNLYNEQFF. The CDR3 region has the DNA TGCAGCGCCTGGGAGCCGAATCTCTACAATGAGCAGTTCTTC.

The chain uses TRBV7-9 and TRBJ2-1; 8 bases line up with TRBD1. This CDR3 is 12 amino acids long. V gave up 1 base and J gave up 14 bases; unmatched junction bases: 4. In germline, CDR1 is SEHNR, CDR2 FQNEAQ (reference sequence). This chain's CDR3 is CASSLDRDRKFF. The CDR3 nucleotides are TGTGCCAGCAGCTTAGACCGGGACAGGAAGTTCTTC.

The rearrangement joins TRBV14 to TRBJ2-7; perhaps TRBD1 as D (6 bases). The CDR3 length is 15 residues. From germline, CDR1 is SGHDN and CDR2 FVKESK. The germline V and J ends were trimmed by 0 bases and 3 bases, with 12 bases remaining between them. The CDR3 is CASSQETTGFYEQYF. For the CDR3, the DNA is TGTGCCAGCAGCCAAGAAACAACAGGGTTCTACGAGCAGTACTTC. The variable domain in full, completed from reference TRBV14 and TRBJ2-7, reads EAGVTQFPSHSVIEKGQTVTLRCDPISGHDNLYWYRRVMGKEIKFLLHFVKESKQDESGMPNNRFLAERTGGTYSTLKVQPAELEDSGVYFCASSQETTGFYEQYFGPGTRLTVT.

The chain couples TRBV12-3 or TRBV12-4 to TRBJ2-3; TRBD2 agrees at 8 bases. The CDR3 is 12 amino acids. The V gene end was trimmed by 7 bases and the J gene end by 12 bases; junction bases not matched to a gene: 9. CDR3 in amino acids: CASKNEREFQYF. In DNA, the CDR3 is TGTGCCAGCAAAAATGAGCGGGAGTTTCAGTATTTT.

This clone has more than one count but fewer than ten. This chain links TRBV30 with TRBJ2-1; TRBD2 might be the D (6 bases). This CDR3 is 15 amino acids long. The ends were cut back, 4 bases at V and 10 bases at J, with 23 bases in the middle. Germline CDR1 is GTSNPN and CDR2 is SVGIG (reference sequence). CDR3 amino acids: CAWTPFGRAGWEQFF. CDR3 in DNA: TGTGCCTGGACCCCCTTCGGGAGAGCTGGATGGGAGCAGTTCTTC.

The V call is TRBV2, the J call TRBJ1-5; tentatively, D is TRBD1 (5 bases). The V gene lost 3 bases and the J gene lost 7 bases, with 13 bases spanning the gap. The CDR3 has 14 residues. From germline, CDR1 is SNHLY and CDR2 FYNNEI. The CDR3 DNA sequence: TGTGCCAGCAGTGACTCGGGGGGTGCACAGCCCCAGCATTTT. Protein product: CASSDSGGAQPQHF. Variable domain in full (rest from reference TRBV2 and TRBJ1-5): EPEVTQTPSHQVTQMGQEVILRCVPISNHLYFYWYRQILGQKVEFLVSFYNNEISEKSEIFDDQFSVERPDGSNFTLKIRSTKLEDSAMYFCASSDSGGAQPQHFGDGTRLSIL.

The chain employs TRBV6-5 and TRBJ2-3; TRBD1 or TRBD2 may be the D gene (5 bases each). Germline-derived CDR1 and CDR2 are MNHEY and SVGAGI. V lost 7 bases and J lost 10, with 12 bases in between. This CDR3 is built from 11 residues. CDR3 protein: CASTSRGAQYF. The DNA of the CDR3 is TGTGCCAGCACCTCGAGGGGTGCGCAGTATTTT.

The genes are TRBV7-3 and TRBJ2-1, with D perhaps assigned TRBD1 or TRBD2 (5 bases each). V was trimmed by 2 bases and J by 5 bases, leaving 13 bases between them. Germline V lookup: CDR1 SGHTA, CDR2 FQGTGA. The CDR3 is made up of 15 amino acids. The CDR3 here is CASSLGTMGNNEQFF. CDR3 bases: TGTGCCAGCAGCTTAGGGACCATGGGGAACAATGAGCAGTTCTTC.

This rearrangement joins TRBV5-4 to TRBJ2-5, with TRBD2 identical over 11 bases. The germline V gene has CDR1 SGHNT and CDR2 YYREEE (reference sequence). The trim removed 0 bases at V and 1 base at J, leaving 5 bases unmatched. The CDR3 sequence is 17 residues long. CDR3 coding DNA: TGTGCCAGCAGCTTGGGACTAGCGGGACTGGGCCAAGAGACCCAGTACTTC. Its protein product is CASSLGLAGLGQETQYF.

The chain has TRBV10-3 and TRBJ2-2, with a tentative D call TRBD2 (5 bases). The CDR3 covers 13 residues. V dropped 6 bases and J dropped 5 bases, with 10 bases sitting between them. From germline, CDR1 is ENHRY and CDR2 SYGVKD. The CDR3 DNA reads TGTGCCATCAGGGTACTAGATACCGGGGAGCTGTTTTTT. It yields the protein CAIRVLDTGELFF.

This chain links TRBV28 with TRBJ1-1; D might be TRBD1 (5 bases). This CDR3 is built from 15 residues. Germline V CDR1 and CDR2: MDHEN, SYDVKM. The germline V and J ends were trimmed by 4 bases and 4 bases, with 16 bases remaining between them. CDR3 region: CASSSNRGISTEAFF. CDR3 nucleotides: TGTGCCAGCAGTTCCAATAGGGGCATTAGCACTGAAGCTTTCTTT. Full variable domain (remainder filled in from reference TRBV28 and TRBJ1-1): DVKVTQSSRYLVKRTGEKVFLECVQDMDHENMFWYRQDPGLGLRLIYFSYDVKMKEKGDIPEGYSVSREKKERFSLILESASTNQTSMYLCASSSNRGISTEAFFGQGTRLTVV.

This chain links TRBV10-2 with TRBJ2-3; TRBD2 matches at 15 bases. With 6 bases clipped from V and 5 bases from J, the junction kept 6 bases outside the gene matches. The germline gives CDR1 WSHSY, CDR2 SAAADI. The CDR3 is 16 residues long. The CDR3: CASRPGLAGGKDTQYF. The CDR3 DNA follows: TGCGCCAGCAGGCCAGGACTAGCGGGAGGGAAAGATACGCAGTATTTT.

V and J are TRBV11-2 and TRBJ1-2; tentatively, D is TRBD1 (5 bases). Trimming shortened V by 5 bases and J by 0 bases, and 16 bases separated the two germline ends. CDR1 and CDR2 from the germline V gene are SGHAT and FQNNGV. The CDR3 spans 16 residues. The CDR3 loop reads CASSQTGDRANYGYTF. As DNA, the CDR3 is TGTGCCAGCAGCCAAACTGGCGACAGAGCTAACTATGGCTACACCTTC.

This sequence joins TRBV18 and TRBJ1-2, with D unclear. The CDR3 sequence is 13 residues long. The V gene's germline CDR1 is KGHSH and CDR2 LQKENI. Trimming took 1 base from V and 8 from J, leaving 11 bases between them. CDR3 nucleotides: TGTGCCAGCTCACCACAGGGCACAGACGGCTACACCTTC. Translating gives CASSPQGTDGYTF.

J is TRBJ1-1 and V is TRBV19; D may be TRBD1 (5 bases). The germline V gene encodes CDR1 LNHDA and CDR2 SQIVND (reference sequence). The CDR3 covers 13 residues. Trimming removed 5 bases at V and 3 bases at J, with 10 bases between. In DNA form, the CDR3 reads TGTGCCAGTAGTGCTGGGGGTTACACTGAAGCTTTCTTT. Amino acids: CASSAGGYTEAFF. The variable domain in full, completed from reference TRBV19 and TRBJ1-1, reads DGGITQSPKYLFRKEGQNVTLSCEQNLNHDAMYWYRQDPGQGLRLIYYSQIVNDFQKGDIAEGYSVSREKKESFPLTVTSAQKNPTAFYLCASSAGGYTEAFFGQGTRLTVV.

The V call is TRBV24-1, the J call TRBJ2-5; tentative D call: TRBD1 (6 bases). In germline, CDR1 is KGHDR, CDR2 SFDVKD. There are 15 residues in the CDR3. V was pared by 4 bases and J by 5 bases, with 16 bases between. The CDR3 DNA reads as TGTGCCACCAGTGACCCAACAGGGTCCTTCGAGACCCAGTACTTC. Protein sequence: CATSDPTGSFETQYF.

The rearrangement links TRBV6-5 to TRBJ2-3, with 10 bases aligning to TRBD2. The V and J ends lost 7 bases and 6 bases, in that order; junction bases with no gene match: 10. The CDR3 is 15 residues long. Germline assignment: CDR1 MNHEY and CDR2 SVGAGI. CDR3 loop: CASTPRAGGADTQYF. In DNA form, the CDR3 reads TGTGCCAGCACACCTAGAGCGGGAGGGGCGGATACGCAGTATTTT.

The rearrangement links TRBV6-5 to TRBJ1-1; D possibly corresponds to TRBD1 (6 bases). The CDR3 has 13 residues. Germline-derived CDR1 and CDR2 are MNHEY and SVGAGI. V was clipped by 6 bases and J by 2 bases, with 10 bases between them. This CDR3 is CASSLQGNTEAFF. CDR3 sequence (DNA): TGTGCCAGCAGCTTACAGGGAAACACTGAAGCTTTCTTT.

This sequence joins TRBV30 and TRBJ2-6; a possible D gene is TRBD2 (6 bases). The V end was cut by 1 base, the J end by 0 bases, with 7 bases between. This CDR3 has 15 amino acids. Germline assignment: CDR1 GTSNPN and CDR2 SVGIG (reference sequence). CDR3: CAWSEGGSGANVLTF. The CDR3 coding sequence is TGTGCCTGGAGTGAGGGAGGCTCTGGGGCCAACGTCCTGACTTTC.

The J gene is TRBJ1-3, the V gene TRBV9, with a possible D match to TRBD1 (5 bases). Germline CDR1 is SGDLS and CDR2 is YYNGEE. The CDR3 spans 14 residues. V lost 2 bases and J lost 2, with 8 bases in between. The CDR3: CASSVQGPGNTIYF. The CDR3 nucleotides read TGTGCCAGCAGCGTTCAGGGTCCTGGAAACACCATATATTTT.

The chain links TRBV7-8 to TRBJ2-7; 7 positions agree with TRBD1. The CDR3 extends over 15 amino acids. CDR1 and CDR2 (germline): SGHVS, FQNEAQ. The ends lost 4 bases at V and 3 bases at J; junction bases unmatched: 9. CDR3 region: CASSYGRQGLYEQYF. DNA of the CDR3: TGTGCCAGCAGCTATGGAAGACAGGGCCTCTACGAGCAGTACTTC.

The chain uses TRBV5-8 and TRBJ2-5; TRBD1 or TRBD2 may be the D gene (5 bases each). This CDR3 comprises 14 residues. Trimming left V 3 bases short and J 5 bases short, with 14 bases between. The germline V gene encodes CDR1 SGHTS and CDR2 YDEGEE. The CDR3 reads CASSWGRRGETQYF. In nucleotides, the CDR3 is TGTGCCAGCAGCTGGGGACGTAGAGGGGAGACCCAGTACTTC.

The gene calls are TRBV5-1 and TRBJ1-6; D gene ambiguous. Germline V gene data show CDR1 as SGHRS and CDR2 as YFSETQ. The CDR3 covers 18 residues. V lost 1 base and J lost 6, with 20 bases in between. The DNA of the CDR3 is TGCGCCAGCAGCTTGATGGTACTGGGGATGGGGATTAATTCACCCCTCCACTTT. Amino acids: CASSLMVLGMGINSPLHF.

The J gene is TRBJ2-7, the V gene TRBV6-4, with 7 nucleotides matching TRBD1. The trim removed 6 bases at V and 4 bases at J, leaving 12 bases unmatched. Germline V gene data show CDR1 as MRHNA and CDR2 as SNTAGT. This CDR3 spans 15 amino acids. The DNA of the CDR3 is TGTGCCAGCAGCGGCTTCCGGGACAGCGAATACGAGCAGTACTTC. Translating gives CASSGFRDSEYEQYF.

The rearrangement links TRBV18 to TRBJ2-3; tentative D call: TRBD2 (5 bases). Looked up from germline, CDR1 is KGHSH and CDR2 is LQKENI. Deletions cut 6 bases from V and 0 bases from J, with 13 bases between. The CDR3 extends over 15 amino acids. The CDR3 loop is CASSPDYTSTDTQYF. For the CDR3, the DNA is TGTGCCAGCTCTCCAGACTATACTAGCACAGATACGCAGTATTTT. The full variable domain, with the rest looked up from reference TRBV18 and TRBJ2-3, is NAGVMQNPRHLVRRRGQEARLRCSPMKGHSHVYWYRQLPEEGLKFMVYLQKENIIDESGMPKERFSAEFPKEGPSILRIQQVVRGDSAAYFCASSPDYTSTDTQYFGPGTRLTVL.